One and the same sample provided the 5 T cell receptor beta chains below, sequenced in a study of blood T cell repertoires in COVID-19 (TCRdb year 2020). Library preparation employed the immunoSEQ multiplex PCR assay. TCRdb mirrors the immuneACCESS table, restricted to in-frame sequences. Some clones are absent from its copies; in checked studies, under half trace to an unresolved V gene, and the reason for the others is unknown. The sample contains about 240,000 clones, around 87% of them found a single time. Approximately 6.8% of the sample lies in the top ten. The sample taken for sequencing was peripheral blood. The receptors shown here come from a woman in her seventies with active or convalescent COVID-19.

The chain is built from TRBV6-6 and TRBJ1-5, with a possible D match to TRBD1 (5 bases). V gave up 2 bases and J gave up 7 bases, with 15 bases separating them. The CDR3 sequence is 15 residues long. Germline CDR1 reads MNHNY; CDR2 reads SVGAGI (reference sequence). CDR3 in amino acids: CASSYSSGSRQPQHF. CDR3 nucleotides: TGTGCCAGCAGTTACAGTTCAGGGTCTCGGCAGCCCCAGCATTTT.

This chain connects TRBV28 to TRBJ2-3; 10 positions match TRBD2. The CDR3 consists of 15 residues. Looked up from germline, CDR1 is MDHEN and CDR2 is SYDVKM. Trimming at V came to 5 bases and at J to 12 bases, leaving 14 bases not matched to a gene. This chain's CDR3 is CASSPPPASGGIQYF. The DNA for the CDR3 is TGTGCCAGCAGTCCCCCTCCCGCTAGCGGGGGTATCCAGTATTTT.

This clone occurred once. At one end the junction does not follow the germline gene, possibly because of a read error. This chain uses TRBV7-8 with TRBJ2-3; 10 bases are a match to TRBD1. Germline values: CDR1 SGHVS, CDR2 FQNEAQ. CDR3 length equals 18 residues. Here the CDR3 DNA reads TGTGCCAGCAGCTTCCGGGACAGGGGCGGGGTAGCCACAGGTACGCAGTATTTT. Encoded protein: CASSFRDRGGVATGTQYF.

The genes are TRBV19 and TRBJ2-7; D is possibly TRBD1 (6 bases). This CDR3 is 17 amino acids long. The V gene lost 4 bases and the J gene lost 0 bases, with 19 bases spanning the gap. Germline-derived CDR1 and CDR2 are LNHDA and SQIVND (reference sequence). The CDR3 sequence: CASSRTSRTESSYEQYF. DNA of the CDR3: TGTGCCAGTAGTAGAACCTCCCGGACAGAGAGCTCCTACGAGCAGTACTTC.

CDR3: CASSQDSSVYGYTF. CDR3 sequence (DNA): TGCGCCAGCAGCCAAGATTCGAGCGTCTATGGCTACACCTTC. The V gene is TRBV4-3, the J gene TRBJ1-2; D not certain. Trimming took off 0 bases at V and 4 bases at J, with 9 bases between the two ends. Germline lookup yields CDR1 LGHNA and CDR2 YSLEER. This CDR3 has 14 amino acids.